The 14 T cell receptor beta chains reported below all come from one sample, sequenced in a study of T-cell memory formation after mild COVID-19. TCRdb re-derived calls from the 5' RACE reads in MiXCR, one entry per CDR3 protein. The data hold 210,000 or so distinct CDR3 sequences, with about 11% observed a single time. The sample comprised PBMCs or a T cell subset sorted from them (not recorded which). The receptors here all came from a man younger than 30 who had mild COVID-19 (a few samples of this study predate the infection). Cell type and time point are not known.

This clonotype came up a few times. The chain uses TRBV5-4 and TRBJ2-5; 14 bases align to TRBD2. The length of the CDR3 is 16 residues. The germline CDR1 and CDR2 sequences are SGHNT and YYREEE (reference sequence). V dropped 4 bases and J dropped 5; count of bases not matched to a gene: 7. The CDR3 nucleotides read TGTGCCAGCAGCGTGACTAGCGGGGGGGCCGGGGAGACCCAGTACTTC. It encodes CASSVTSGGAGETQYF.

This chain connects TRBV15 to TRBJ2-3, with D hard to call. The CDR3 sequence is 16 residues long. V was pared by 2 bases and J by 4 bases, with 16 bases between. The V gene's germline CDR1 is LNHNV and CDR2 YYDKDF (reference sequence). The DNA for the CDR3 is TGTGCCACCAGCAGACGGACGCTCCCAGACGCAGATACGCAGTATTTT. Its translation is CATSRRTLPDADTQYF. Full variable domain (remainder filled in from reference TRBV15 and TRBJ2-3): DAMVIQNPRYQVTQFGKPVTLSCSQTLNHNVMYWYQQKSSQAPKLLFHYYDKDFNNEADTPDNFQSRRPNTSFCFLDIRSPGLGDTAMYLCATSRRTLPDADTQYFGPGTRLTVL.

This clonotype has more than one count but fewer than ten. The chain is built from TRBV4-2 and TRBJ2-5; 7 positions agree with TRBD2. V gave up 4 bases and J gave up 0 bases; unmatched junction bases: 5. Per germline, CDR1 LGHNA and CDR2 YNFKEQ. The CDR3 is 15 amino acids. CDR3 amino acids: CASSPSGEYQETQYF. CDR3 DNA: TGTGCCAGCAGCCCAAGCGGGGAGTACCAAGAGACCCAGTACTTC.

The V call is TRBV21-1, the J call TRBJ2-7; the D segment call TRBD1 is taken from the table without a DNA check. TRBV21-1 is a pseudogene segment. The CDR3 runs 15 residues. CDR3 in amino acids: CASFPFPGQPYEQYF. As DNA, the CDR3 is TGTGCCAGCTTTCCTTTCCCGGGACAGCCATACGAGCAGTACTTC.

The V gene is TRBV12-3 or TRBV12-4, the J gene TRBJ2-2, with D maybe TRBD1 (6 bases). The CDR3 is made up of 17 amino acids. V lost 1 base and J 4 bases, leaving 16 bases between the germline ends. CDR3 residues: CASSLVAWGLITGELFF. For the CDR3, the DNA is TGTGCCAGCAGTTTAGTAGCGTGGGGGCTAATCACCGGGGAGCTGTTTTTT.

This clonotype was counted many times. The rearrangement links TRBV20-1 to TRBJ2-3; D gene uncertain. The V gene's germline CDR1 is DFQATT and CDR2 SNEGSKA (reference sequence). V gave up 5 bases and J gave up 2 bases, with 23 bases separating them. The length of the CDR3 is 17 residues. The DNA of the CDR3 is TGCAGTGCTCCCTCCACCAGCGCCAAAGGGTACACAGATACGCAGTATTTT. It encodes CSAPSTSAKGYTDTQYF.

The rearrangement joins TRBV5-6 to TRBJ2-3, with TRBD1 identical over 7 bases. The CDR3 runs to 14 residues. V dropped 4 bases and J dropped 7; count of bases not matched to a gene: 9. The germline V gene has CDR1 SGHDT and CDR2 YYEEEE. In DNA, the CDR3 is TGTGCCAGCAGCACGATACAGGGGCTCAATACGCAGTATTTT. Amino acids: CASSTIQGLNTQYF.

There are many counts of this clonotype. The V call is TRBV5-1, the J call TRBJ1-2; D perhaps matches TRBD1 (6 bases). V was cut by 4 bases and J by 5 bases, with 15 bases left in between. The CDR3 is 14 amino acids. Germline V lookup: CDR1 SGHRS, CDR2 YFSETQ. The CDR3 DNA sequence: TGCGCCAGCAGCCCGGGGGGGGCCACTTATGGCTACACCTTC. This codes for CASSPGGATYGYTF.

This clonotype was counted a few times. The chain combines TRBV7-2 with TRBJ2-5; D may be TRBD1 (7 bases). CDR1 is SGHTA, CDR2 FQGNSA, per germline. The CDR3 totals 14 residues. V gave up 5 bases and J gave up 5 bases, with 15 bases separating them. The CDR3 spells CASSPRSGGETQYF. In nucleotides, the CDR3 is TGTGCCAGCAGCCCGCGCTCAGGGGGGGAGACCCAGTACTTC.

A few counts support this clonotype. The rearrangement uses TRBV29-1 and TRBJ1-2; 7 bases align to TRBD1. Germline-derived CDR1 and CDR2 are SQVTM and ANQGSEA. V shed 6 bases and J 4 bases; nucleotides not matched to a gene: 11. CDR3 length: 14 residues. In DNA form, the CDR3 reads TGCAGCGTCGAGGGACAGAGCGCGAGCTATGGCTACACCTTC. Its protein is CSVEGQSASYGYTF. The entire variable domain, with the rest obtained from reference TRBV29-1 and TRBJ1-2, is as follows: SAVISQKPSRDICQRGTSLTIQCQVDSQVTMMFWYRQQPGQSLTLIATANQGSEATYESGFVIDKFPISRPNLTFSTLTVSNMSPEDSSIYLCSVEGQSASYGYTFGSGTRLTVV.

This clonotype was seen a few times. The chain has TRBV20-1 and TRBJ2-3; TRBD1 is a possible D gene (5 bases). CDR3 size: 12 residues. CDR1 and CDR2 (germline): DFQATT, SNEGSKA (reference sequence). Trimming left V 6 bases short and J 11 bases short, with 18 bases between. CDR3 loop: CSAPTQGYGQYF. The CDR3 bases are TGCAGTGCGCCGACGCAGGGATATGGGCAGTATTTT.

This rearrangement joins TRBV4-2 to TRBJ1-2, with D possibly TRBD1 on 6 matching bases. The CDR3 runs 16 residues. Germline values: CDR1 LGHNA, CDR2 YNFKEQ. V was pared by 0 bases and J by 7 bases, with 18 bases between. In DNA, the CDR3 is TGTGCCAGCAGCCAAGATCCGGCGGGGGGCAGCGGTGGCTACACCTTC. This encodes CASSQDPAGGSGGYTF.

This clonotype was counted only a few times. The V call is TRBV7-9, the J call TRBJ1-1; 7 nucleotides align to TRBD1. V was pared by 5 bases and J by 11 bases, with 8 bases of the junction left unmatched. Germline V gives CDR1 SEHNR, CDR2 FQNEAQ (reference sequence). The CDR3 contains 12 residues. The CDR3 DNA is TGTGCCAGCAGCCCCCGACAGGGTAGGGCTTTCTTT. Translation: CASSPRQGRAFF.

This clonotype appeared many times. This chain connects TRBV7-2 to TRBJ2-7; D is undetermined. CDR1 and CDR2 (germline): SGHTA, FQGNSA. The CDR3 is 13 amino acids. V was pared by 10 bases and J by 2 bases, with 15 bases between. The CDR3 is CATSPANTYEQYF. The CDR3 DNA reads TGTGCCACCTCACCGGCAAACACCTACGAGCAGTACTTC. The complete variable domain, with remaining parts taken from reference TRBV7-2 and TRBJ2-7, reads GAGVSQSPSNKVTEKGKDVELRCDPISGHTALYWYRQSLGQGLEFLIYFQGNSAPDKSGLPSDRFSAERTGGSVSTLTIQRTQQEDSAVYLCATSPANTYEQYFGPGTRLTVT.